What follows describes a single T cell receptor (beta chain). Its antigen is currently unknown. The CDR3 covers 14 residues. V gave up 6 bases and J gave up 2 bases; unmatched junction bases: 5. From germline, CDR1 is MNHNS and CDR2 SASEGT. TCRB CDR3 was amplified from 2 ug genomic DNA or less. Amplification used 60 V beta primers and 13 J beta primers. Method: immunoSEQ multiplex PCR; TCRdb's copy keeps in-frame clones and lacks some. The sample lists more than 95,000 clones, roughly 89% occurring once. These data come from a study of glioma-infiltrating T cells after dendritic cell vaccination. Study background: Patients received three intradermal dendritic cell vaccine injections at biweekly intervals.

Time point: after dendritic cell vaccination, including at tumor progression/relapse. Study findings and constraints: TCR clonality showed no direct relationship with survival.

The chain joins TRBV6-1 to TRBJ2-5; 8 bases match TRBD2. The sequence derives from a human donor with glioblastoma. The starting material was blood, obtained after dendritic cell vaccination. CDR3: CASSGGGVQETQYF. The CDR3 DNA sequence: TGTGCCAGCAGCGGGGGGGGAGTACAAGAGACCCAGTACTTC.